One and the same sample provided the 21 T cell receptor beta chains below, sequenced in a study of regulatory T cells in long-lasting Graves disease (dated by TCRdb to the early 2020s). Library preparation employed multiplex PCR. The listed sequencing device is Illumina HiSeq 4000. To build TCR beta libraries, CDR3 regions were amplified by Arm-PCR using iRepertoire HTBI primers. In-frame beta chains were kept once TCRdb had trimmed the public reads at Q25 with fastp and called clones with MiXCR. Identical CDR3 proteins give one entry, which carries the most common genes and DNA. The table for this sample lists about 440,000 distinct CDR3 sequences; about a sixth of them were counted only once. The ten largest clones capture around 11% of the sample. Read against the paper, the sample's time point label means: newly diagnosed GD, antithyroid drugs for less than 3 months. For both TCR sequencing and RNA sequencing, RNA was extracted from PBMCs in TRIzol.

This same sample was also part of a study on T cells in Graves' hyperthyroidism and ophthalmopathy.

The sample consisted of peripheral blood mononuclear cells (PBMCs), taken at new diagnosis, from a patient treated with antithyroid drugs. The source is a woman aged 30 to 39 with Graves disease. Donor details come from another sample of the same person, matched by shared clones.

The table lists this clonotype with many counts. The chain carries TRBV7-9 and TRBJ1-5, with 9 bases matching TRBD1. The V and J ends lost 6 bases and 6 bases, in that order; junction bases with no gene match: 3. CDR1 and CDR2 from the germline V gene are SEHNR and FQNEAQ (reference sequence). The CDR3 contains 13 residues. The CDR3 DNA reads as TGTGCCAGCAGACAGGACAGGGGTCAGCCCCAGCATTTT. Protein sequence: CASRQDRGQPQHF.

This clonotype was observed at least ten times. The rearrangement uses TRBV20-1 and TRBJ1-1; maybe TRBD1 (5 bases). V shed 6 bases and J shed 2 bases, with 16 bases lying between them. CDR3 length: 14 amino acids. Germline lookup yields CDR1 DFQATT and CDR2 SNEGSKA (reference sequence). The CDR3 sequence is CSAPGRVINTEAFF. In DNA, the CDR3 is TGCAGTGCGCCGGGACGAGTAATTAACACTGAAGCTTTCTTT.

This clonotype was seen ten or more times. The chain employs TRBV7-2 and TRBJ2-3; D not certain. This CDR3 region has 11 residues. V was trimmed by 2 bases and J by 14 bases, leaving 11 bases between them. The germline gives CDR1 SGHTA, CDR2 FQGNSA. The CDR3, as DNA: TGTGCCAGCAGCTTATTCGCCCCTCCGTATTTT. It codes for CASSLFAPPYF.

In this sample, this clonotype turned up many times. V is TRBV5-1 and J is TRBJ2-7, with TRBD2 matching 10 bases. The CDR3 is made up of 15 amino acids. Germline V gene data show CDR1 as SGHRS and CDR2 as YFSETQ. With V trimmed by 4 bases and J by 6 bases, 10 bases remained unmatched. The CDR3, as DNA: TGCGCCAGCAGCCGAGACGGGCTAGCGGGAGTCGAGCAGTACTTC. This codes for CASSRDGLAGVEQYF.

CDR3 amino acids: CASSQGDRGVNQPQHF. The CDR3 coding sequence is TGTGCCAGCAGCCAAGGAGACAGGGGGGTCAATCAGCCCCAGCATTTT. V gene TRBV14 combines with J gene TRBJ1-5; the match to TRBD1 covers 9 bases. V was clipped by 1 base and J by 3 bases; unmatched bases: 4. The germline CDR1 and CDR2 sequences are SGHDN and FVKESK. This CDR3 contains 16 residues.

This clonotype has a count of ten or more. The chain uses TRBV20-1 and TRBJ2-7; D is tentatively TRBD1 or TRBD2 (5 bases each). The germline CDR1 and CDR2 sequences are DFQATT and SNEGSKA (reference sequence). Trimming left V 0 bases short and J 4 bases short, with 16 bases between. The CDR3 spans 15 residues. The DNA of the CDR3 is TGCAGTGCTAGAGATAGAGCGAGGGACGCTTACGAGCAGTACTTC. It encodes CSARDRARDAYEQYF.

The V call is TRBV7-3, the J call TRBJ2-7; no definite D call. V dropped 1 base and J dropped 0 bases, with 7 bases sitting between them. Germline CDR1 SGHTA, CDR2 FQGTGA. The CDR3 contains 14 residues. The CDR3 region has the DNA TGTGCCAGCAGCTTAATGGCCAGCTCCTACGAGCAGTACTTC. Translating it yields CASSLMASSYEQYF.

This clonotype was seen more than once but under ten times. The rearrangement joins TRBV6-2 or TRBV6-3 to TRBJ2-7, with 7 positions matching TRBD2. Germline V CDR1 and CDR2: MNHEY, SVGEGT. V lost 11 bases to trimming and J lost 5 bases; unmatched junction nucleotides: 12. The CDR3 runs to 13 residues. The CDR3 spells CALARGELDEQYF. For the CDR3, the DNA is TGTGCCCTGGCTCGGGGGGAGCTTGACGAGCAGTACTTC.

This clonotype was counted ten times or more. Here the CDR3 reads CSARLAGGRPIQETQYF. The CDR3, as DNA: TGCAGTGCGAGACTAGCGGGAGGCCGCCCCATACAAGAGACCCAGTACTTC. The rearrangement uses TRBV20-1 and TRBJ2-5, with 13 bases aligning to TRBD2. Germline trimming cut 6 bases from V and 2 bases from J; bases unmatched to any gene: 12. Looked up from germline, CDR1 is DFQATT and CDR2 is SNEGSKA (reference sequence). This CDR3 is 17 amino acids long.

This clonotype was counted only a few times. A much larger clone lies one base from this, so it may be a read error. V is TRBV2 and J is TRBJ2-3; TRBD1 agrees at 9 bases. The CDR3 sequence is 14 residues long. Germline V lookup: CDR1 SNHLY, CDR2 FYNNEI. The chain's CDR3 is CVSRDRVGTDTQYF. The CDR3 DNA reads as TGTGTCAGCAGGGACAGGGTCGGCACAGATACGCAGTATTTT.

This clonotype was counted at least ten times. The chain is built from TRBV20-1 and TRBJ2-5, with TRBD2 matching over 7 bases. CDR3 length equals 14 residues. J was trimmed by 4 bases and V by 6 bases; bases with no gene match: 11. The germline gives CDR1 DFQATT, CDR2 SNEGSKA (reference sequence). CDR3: CSAGGTSFPETQYF. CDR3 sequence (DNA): TGCAGTGCGGGAGGGACCTCTTTCCCAGAGACCCAGTACTTC.

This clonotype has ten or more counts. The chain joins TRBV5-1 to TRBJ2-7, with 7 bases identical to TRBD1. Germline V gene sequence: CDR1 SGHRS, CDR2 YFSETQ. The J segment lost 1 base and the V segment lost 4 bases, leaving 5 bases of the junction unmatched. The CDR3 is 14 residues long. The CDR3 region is CASSQGVLSYEQYF. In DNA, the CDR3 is TGCGCCAGCAGCCAGGGGGTTTTGTCCTACGAGCAGTACTTC.

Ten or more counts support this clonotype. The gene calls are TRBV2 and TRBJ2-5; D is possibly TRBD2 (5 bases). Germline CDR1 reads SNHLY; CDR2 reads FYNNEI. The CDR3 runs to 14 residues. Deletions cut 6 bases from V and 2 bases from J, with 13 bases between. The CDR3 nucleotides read TGTGCCAGCAGGAGGAGGACCGTACAAGAGACCCAGTACTTC. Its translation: CASRRRTVQETQYF.

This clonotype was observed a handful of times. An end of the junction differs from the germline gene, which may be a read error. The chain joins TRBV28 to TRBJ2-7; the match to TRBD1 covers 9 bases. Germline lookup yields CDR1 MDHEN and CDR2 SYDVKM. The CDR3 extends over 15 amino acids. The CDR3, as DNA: TGTGCCAACAGTGCCCCGGGGACAGGGACCTACGGGCAGTACTTC. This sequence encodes CANSAPGTGTYGQYF. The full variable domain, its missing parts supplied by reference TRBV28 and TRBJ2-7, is DVKVTQSSRYLVKRTGEKVFLECVQDMDHENMFWYRQDPGLGLRLIYFSYDVKMKEKGDIPEGYSVSREKKERFSLILESASTNQTSMYLCANSAPGTGTYGQYFGPGTRLTVT.

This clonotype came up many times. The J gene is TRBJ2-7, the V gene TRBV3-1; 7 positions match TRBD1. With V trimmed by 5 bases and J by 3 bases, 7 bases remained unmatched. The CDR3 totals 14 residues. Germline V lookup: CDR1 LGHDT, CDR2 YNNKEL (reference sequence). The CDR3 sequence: CASSTSTGNYEQYF. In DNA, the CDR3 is TGTGCCAGCAGCACCTCGACAGGGAACTACGAGCAGTACTTC.

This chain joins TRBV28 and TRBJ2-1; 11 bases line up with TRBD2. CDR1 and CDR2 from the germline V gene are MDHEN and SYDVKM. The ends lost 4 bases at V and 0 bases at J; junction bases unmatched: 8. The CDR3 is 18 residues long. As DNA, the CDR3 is TGTGCCAGCAGTTATCTAGCGGGAGGCGTGAGCTCCTACAATGAGCAGTTCTTC. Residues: CASSYLAGGVSSYNEQFF.

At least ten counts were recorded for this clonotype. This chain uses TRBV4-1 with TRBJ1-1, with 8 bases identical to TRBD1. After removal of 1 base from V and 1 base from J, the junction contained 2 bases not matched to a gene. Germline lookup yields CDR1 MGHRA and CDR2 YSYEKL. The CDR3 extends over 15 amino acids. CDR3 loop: CASSQGDRWNTEAFF. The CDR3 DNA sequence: TGCGCCAGCAGCCAAGGGGACAGGTGGAACACTGAAGCTTTCTTT.

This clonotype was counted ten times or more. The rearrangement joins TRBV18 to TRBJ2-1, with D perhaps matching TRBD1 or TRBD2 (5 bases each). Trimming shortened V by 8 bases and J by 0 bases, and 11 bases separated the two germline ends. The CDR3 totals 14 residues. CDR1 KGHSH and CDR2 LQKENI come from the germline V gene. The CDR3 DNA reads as TGTGCCAGCAGGGACCCCAACTCCTACAATGAGCAGTTCTTC. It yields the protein CASRDPNSYNEQFF.

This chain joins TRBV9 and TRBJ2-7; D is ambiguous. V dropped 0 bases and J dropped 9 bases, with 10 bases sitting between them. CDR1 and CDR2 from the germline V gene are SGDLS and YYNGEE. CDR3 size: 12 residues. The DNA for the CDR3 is TGTGCCAGCAGCGTAGAAGGTGGGGTGCAGTACTTC. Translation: CASSVEGGVQYF.

CDR3 bases: TGTGCCAGCAGTTTACTCCCCCAAACCCTCCACTTT. Translated: CASSLLPQTLHF. The chain combines TRBV12-3 or TRBV12-4 with TRBJ1-6, with D uncertain. V gave up 2 bases and J gave up 14 bases, with 10 bases separating them. This CDR3 spans 12 amino acids.

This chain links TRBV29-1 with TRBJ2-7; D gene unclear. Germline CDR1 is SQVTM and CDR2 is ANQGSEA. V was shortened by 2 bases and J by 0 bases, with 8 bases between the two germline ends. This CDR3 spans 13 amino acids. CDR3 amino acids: CSVELAASYEQYF. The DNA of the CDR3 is TGCAGCGTTGAATTAGCAGCCTCCTACGAGCAGTACTTC.